This T cell receptor beta chain was recovered during a study of lymphopenia after photon versus proton radiotherapy. Study-wide results and caveats: Post-nadir diversity loss with photons came from oligoclonal expansion, particularly CD8+ Temra cells. Photon-treated patients lost naive T cells and TCR diversity; proton-treated stayed stable.

This CDR3 comprises 14 residues. Between the trimmed V and J ends, which lost 8 bases and 4 bases, there was a span of 14 bases. Germline lookup yields CDR1 LNHDA and CDR2 SQIVND (reference sequence). Produced via immunoSEQ multiplex PCR; TCRdb's table is partial and in-frame only. This sample has 25,000 to 30,000 clones, with 65% to 85% found just once. A word on this clone: Its antigen is still unknown.

The starting material was peripheral blood, obtained from a patient treated with photon-based radiotherapy. The receptor's source is a man aged 50 to 59 with gastric cancer. This chain uses TRBV19 with TRBJ2-2, with D maybe TRBD2 (7 bases). The CDR3 loop is CASRRGGLTGELFF. The CDR3 bases are TGTGCCAGTCGAAGGGGGGGCCTCACCGGGGAGCTGTTTTTT. Filled out from reference TRBV19 and TRBJ2-2, the complete variable domain reads DGGITQSPKYLFRKEGQNVTLSCEQNLNHDAMYWYRQDPGQGLRLIYYSQIVNDFQKGDIAEGYSVSREKKESFPLTVTSAQKNPTAFYLCASRRGGLTGELFFGEGSRLTVL.